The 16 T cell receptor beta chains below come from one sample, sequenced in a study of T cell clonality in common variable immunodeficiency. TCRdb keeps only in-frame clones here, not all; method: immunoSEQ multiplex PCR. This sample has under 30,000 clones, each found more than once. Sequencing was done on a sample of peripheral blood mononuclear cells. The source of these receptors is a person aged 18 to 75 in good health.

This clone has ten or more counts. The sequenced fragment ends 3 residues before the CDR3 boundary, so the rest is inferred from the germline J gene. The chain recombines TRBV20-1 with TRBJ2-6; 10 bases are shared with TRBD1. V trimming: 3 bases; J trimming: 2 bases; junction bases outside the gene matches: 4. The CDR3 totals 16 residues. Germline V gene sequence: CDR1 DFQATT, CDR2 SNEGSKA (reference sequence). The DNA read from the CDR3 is TGCAGTGCTAGCCGGGACAGGGGAGCTGGGGCCAACGTC. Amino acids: CSASRDRGAGANV. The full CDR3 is CSASRDRGAGANVLTF.

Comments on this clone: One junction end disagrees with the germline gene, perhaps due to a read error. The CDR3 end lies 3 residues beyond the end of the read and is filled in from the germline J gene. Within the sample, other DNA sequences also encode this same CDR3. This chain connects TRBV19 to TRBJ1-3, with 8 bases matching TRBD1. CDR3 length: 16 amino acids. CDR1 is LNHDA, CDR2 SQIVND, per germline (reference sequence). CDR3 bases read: TGTGCCAGTAGCATAAGCCTGACAGGGGCTGGAAACACG. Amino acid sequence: CASSISLTGAGNT. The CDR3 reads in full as CASSISLTGAGNTIYF.

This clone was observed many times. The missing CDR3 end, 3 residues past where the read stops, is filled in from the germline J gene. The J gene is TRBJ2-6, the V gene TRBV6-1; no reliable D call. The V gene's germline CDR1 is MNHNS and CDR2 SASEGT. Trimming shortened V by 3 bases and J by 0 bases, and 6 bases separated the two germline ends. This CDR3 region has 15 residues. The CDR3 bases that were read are TGTGCCAGCAGTGACAACGGCTCTGGGGCCAACGTC. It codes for CASSDNGSGANV. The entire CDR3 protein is CASSDNGSGANVLTF.

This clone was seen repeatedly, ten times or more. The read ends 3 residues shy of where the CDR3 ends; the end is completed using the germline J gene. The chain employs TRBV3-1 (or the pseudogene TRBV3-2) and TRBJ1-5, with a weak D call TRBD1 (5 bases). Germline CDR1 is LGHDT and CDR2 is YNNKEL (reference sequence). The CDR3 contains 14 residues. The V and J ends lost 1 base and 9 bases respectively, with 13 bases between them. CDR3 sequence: CASSQVYRSWPQHF. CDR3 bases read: TGTGCCAGCAGCCAAGTGTACAGGTCATGGCCC.

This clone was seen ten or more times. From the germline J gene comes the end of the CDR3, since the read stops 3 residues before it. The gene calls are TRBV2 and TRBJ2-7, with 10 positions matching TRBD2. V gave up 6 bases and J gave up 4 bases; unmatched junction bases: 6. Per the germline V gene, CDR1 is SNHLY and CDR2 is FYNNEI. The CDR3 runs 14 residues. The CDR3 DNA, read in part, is TGTGCCAGCAGGGGTGGAGCGGGGGGGTACGAG. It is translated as CASRGGAGGYE. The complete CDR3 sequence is CASRGGAGGYEQYF.

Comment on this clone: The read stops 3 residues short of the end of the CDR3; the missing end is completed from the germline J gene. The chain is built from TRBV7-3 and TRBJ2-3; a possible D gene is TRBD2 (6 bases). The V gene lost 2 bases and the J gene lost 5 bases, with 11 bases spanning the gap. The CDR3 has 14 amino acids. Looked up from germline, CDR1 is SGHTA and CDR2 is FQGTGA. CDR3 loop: CASSLQGGIDTQYF. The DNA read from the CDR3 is TGTGCCAGCAGCTTACAGGGAGGAATAGATACG.

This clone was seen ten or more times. The covered CDR3 bases are TGCAGTGCTAACGGGGGGCCCATCACAGATACG. Protein sequence: CSANGGPITDT. The full CDR3 protein is CSANGGPITDTQYF. The chain recombines TRBV20-1 with TRBJ2-3; D perhaps matches TRBD2 (7 bases). The CDR3 end falls 3 residues outside the read, so it is completed with the germline J gene. V shed 4 bases and J shed 2 bases, with 13 bases lying between them. The CDR3 consists of 14 residues. The V gene's germline CDR1 is DFQATT and CDR2 SNEGSKA (reference sequence).

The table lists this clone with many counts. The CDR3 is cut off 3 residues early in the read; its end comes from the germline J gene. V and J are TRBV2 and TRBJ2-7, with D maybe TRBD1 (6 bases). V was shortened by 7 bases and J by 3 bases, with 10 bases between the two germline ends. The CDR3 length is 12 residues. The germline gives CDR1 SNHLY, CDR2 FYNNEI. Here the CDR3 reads CASTQGNYEQYF. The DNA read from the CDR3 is TGTGCCAGCACCCAGGGGAACTACGAG.

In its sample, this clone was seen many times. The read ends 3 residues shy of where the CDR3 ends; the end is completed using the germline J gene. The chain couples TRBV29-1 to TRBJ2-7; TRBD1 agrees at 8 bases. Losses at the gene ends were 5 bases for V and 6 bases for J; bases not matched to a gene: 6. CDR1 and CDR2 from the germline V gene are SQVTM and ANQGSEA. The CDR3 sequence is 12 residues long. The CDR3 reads CSVHRGTGEQYF. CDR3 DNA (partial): TGCAGCGTTCACAGGGGGACGGGCGAG.

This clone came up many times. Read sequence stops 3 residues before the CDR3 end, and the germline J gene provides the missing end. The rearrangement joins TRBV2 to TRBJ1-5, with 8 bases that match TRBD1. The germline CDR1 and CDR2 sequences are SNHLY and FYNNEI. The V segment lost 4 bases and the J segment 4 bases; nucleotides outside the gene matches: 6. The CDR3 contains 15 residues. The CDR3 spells CASSGPGGINQPQHF. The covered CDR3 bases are TGTGCCAGCAGTGGCCCAGGGGGCATAAATCAGCCC.

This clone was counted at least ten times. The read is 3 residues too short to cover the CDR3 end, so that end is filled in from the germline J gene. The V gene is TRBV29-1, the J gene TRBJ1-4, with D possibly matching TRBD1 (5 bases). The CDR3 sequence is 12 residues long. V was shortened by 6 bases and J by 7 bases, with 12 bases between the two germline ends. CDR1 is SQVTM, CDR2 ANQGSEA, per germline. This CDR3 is CSVLGRGEKLFF. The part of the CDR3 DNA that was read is TGCAGCGTCCTGGGAAGGGGTGAAAAA.

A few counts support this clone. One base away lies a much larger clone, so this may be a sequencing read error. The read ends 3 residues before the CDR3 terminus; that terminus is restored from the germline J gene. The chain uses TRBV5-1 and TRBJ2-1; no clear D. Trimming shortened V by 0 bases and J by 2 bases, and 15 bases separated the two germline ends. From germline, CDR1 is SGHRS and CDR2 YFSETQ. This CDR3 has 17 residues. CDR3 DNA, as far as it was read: TGCGCCAGCAGCTTGGACCCCGGTTTTAGGGCCTACAATGAG. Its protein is CASSLDPGFRAYNE. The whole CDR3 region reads CASSLDPGFRAYNEQFF.

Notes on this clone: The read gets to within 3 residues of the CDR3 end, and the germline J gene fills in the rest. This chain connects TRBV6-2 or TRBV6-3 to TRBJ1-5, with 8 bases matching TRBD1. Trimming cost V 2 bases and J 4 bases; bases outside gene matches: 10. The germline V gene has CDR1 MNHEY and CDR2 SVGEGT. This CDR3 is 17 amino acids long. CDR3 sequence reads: CASSYQGQEHLNQPQHF. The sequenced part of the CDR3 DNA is TGTGCCAGCAGTTACCAGGGACAGGAACATCTAAATCAGCCC.

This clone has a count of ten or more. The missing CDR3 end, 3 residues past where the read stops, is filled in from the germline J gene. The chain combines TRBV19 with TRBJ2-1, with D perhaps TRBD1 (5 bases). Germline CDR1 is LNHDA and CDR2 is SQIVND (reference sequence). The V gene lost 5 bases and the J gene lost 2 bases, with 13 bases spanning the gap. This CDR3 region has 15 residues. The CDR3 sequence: CASSPSRAAYNEQFF. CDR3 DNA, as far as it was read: TGTGCCAGTAGTCCGTCCAGGGCGGCCTACAATGAG.

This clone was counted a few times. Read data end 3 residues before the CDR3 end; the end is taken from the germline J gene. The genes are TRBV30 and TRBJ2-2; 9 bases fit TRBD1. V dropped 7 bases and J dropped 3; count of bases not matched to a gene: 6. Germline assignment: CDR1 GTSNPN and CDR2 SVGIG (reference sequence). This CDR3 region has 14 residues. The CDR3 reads CALHGTGYTGELFF. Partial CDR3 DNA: TGTGCCTTACACGGGACAGGGTACACCGGGGAG. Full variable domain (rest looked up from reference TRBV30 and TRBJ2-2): SQTIHQWPATLVQPVGSPLSLECTVEGTSNPNLYWYRQAAGRGLQLLFYSVGIGQISSEVPQNLSASRPQDRQFILSSKKLLLSDSGFYLCALHGTGYTGELFFGEGSRLTVL.

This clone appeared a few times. The CDR3 spells CASSDPGQGAEKLFF. The sequenced CDR3 bases are TGTGCCAGCAGTGATCCGGGACAGGGGGCTGAAAAA. The chain is built from TRBV13 and TRBJ1-4; 12 nucleotides match TRBD1. The CDR3 goes on 3 residues after the read ends, and that part is filled in from the germline J gene. CDR3 length: 15 amino acids. Unmatched junction bases numbered 6, after V lost 6 bases and J lost 7 bases. CDR1 PRHDT and CDR2 FYEKMQ come from the germline V gene (reference sequence).